This T cell receptor (beta chain) was obtained from a study of T-cell memory formation after mild COVID-19. TCRdb passed the 5' RACE reads through MiXCR, listing each CDR3 protein once. The profile shows about 340,000 distinct CDR3 sequences, 20% to 25% of them singletons. The CDR3 loop spans 15 amino acids. Deletions cut 0 bases from V and 3 bases from J, with 11 bases between. In germline, CDR1 is SGDLS, CDR2 YYNGEE. This clonotype has a handful of counts. This sequence was found in a man in his late teens or twenties who had mild COVID-19 (a few samples of this study predate the infection). Cell type and time point are not known. The J gene is TRBJ2-3, the V gene TRBV9; weak D call: TRBD2 (5 bases). Sample: PBMCs or a T cell subset sorted from them (not recorded which). The CDR3 DNA follows: TGTGCCAGCAGCGTAGAGGGAGTAGGGACAGATACGCAGTATTTT. Its protein is CASSVEGVGTDTQYF.